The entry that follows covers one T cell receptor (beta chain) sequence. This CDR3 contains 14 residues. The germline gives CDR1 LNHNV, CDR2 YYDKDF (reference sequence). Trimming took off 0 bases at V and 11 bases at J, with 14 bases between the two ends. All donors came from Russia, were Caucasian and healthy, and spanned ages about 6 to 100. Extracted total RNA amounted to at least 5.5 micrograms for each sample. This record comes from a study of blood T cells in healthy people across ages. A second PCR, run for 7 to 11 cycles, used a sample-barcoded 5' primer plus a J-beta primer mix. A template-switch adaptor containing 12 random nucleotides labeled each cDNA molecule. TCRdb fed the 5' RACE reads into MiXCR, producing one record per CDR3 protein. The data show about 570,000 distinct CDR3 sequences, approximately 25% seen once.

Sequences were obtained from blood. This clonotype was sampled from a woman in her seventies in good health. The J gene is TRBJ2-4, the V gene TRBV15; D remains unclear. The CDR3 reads CATSRDPIDGVQYF. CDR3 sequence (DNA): TGTGCCACCAGCAGAGATCCCATCGATGGAGTTCAGTACTTC.